This T cell receptor (beta chain) was profiled in a study of shared clonotypes between healthy human individuals. Whole-study context: Each donor contributed plates that comprised three CD4 naive, three CD4 memory, two CD8 naive and one CD8 memory.

The assay was immunoSEQ multiplex PCR, and TCRdb's table has in-frame clones only and misses some. This table has roughly 2.2 million clones, 85% to 95% appearing once. Study-level results: Non-shared clonotypes were found to have lower generation probabilities than the clonotypes that were shared by all four of the sorted-subset donors.

Of note for this clone: What it recognizes is unknown.

CDR1 SGHRS and CDR2 YFSETQ come from the germline V gene. This CDR3 has 15 residues. V lost 1 base and J lost 7; bases outside the gene matches: 5. The receptor was isolated from a man aged 18-30 years in good health. Some clones in this sample may be carry-over from other donors' samples. The chain couples TRBV5-1 to TRBJ1-4, with 9 bases that match TRBD1. Sequencing was done on a sample of naive CD4+ T cells from PBMCs. The subset denotes: CD45RA+ positively selected. CDR3 DNA sequence: TGCGCCAGCAGCTTGTTGGGACAGGGCGCTGAAAAACTGTTTTTT. Translating gives CASSLLGQGAEKLFF. The whole variable domain, remainder taken from reference TRBV5-1 and TRBJ1-4, is KAGVTQTPRYLIKTRGQQVTLSCSPISGHRSVSWYQQTPGQGLQFLFEYFSETQRNKGNFPGRFSGRQFSNSRSEMNVSTLELGDSALYLCASSLLGQGAEKLFFGSGTQLSVL.